These T cell receptor beta chains were read from a single sample in a study of immune heterogeneity within non-small cell lung tumors. MiXCR, run by TCRdb on the multiplex PCR reads, gives a single entry per CDR3 protein. This sample yields approximately 3,100 distinct CDR3 sequences, of which 27% are seen a single time; roughly a tenth belongs to the top ten. What was sequenced was lung tumor tissue. The receptors derive from a man aged 60-69 years with non-small cell lung cancer. CDR3s include the opening cysteine and the closing phenylalanine or tryptophan. Each record gives: V gene, CDR3 length, J gene, clone size, CDR3 protein. Clone size, where shown, is once, few, many, or a class for clones that have expanded.

TRBV20-1	14	TRBJ2-7	medium-sized	CSAGAEGNFYEQYF
TRBV24-1	15	TRBJ2-1	medium-sized	CATSDPVGGRNEQFF
TRBV7-2	14	TRBJ1-5	-	CASSQGTVYQPQHF
TRBV20-1	15	TRBJ1-1	-	CSARDHGGALMGAFF
TRBV30	15	TRBJ1-5	medium-sized	CAWSVPGQGSQPQHF
TRBV20-1	16	TRBJ2-1	-	CSARLAGATFYNEQFF
TRBV11-2	15	TRBJ2-2	-	CASSFFQGATGELFF
TRBV6-1	15	TRBJ2-3	medium-sized	CASTSRTGGTDTQYF
TRBV7-3	12	TRBJ2-3	medium-sized	CASSLSDGVQYF
TRBV20-1	13	TRBJ1-6	few	CSAGANPDSPLHF
TRBV11-2	16	TRBJ2-1	-	CASSLTVAGGGCEQFF
TRBV11-1	15	TRBJ1-3	medium-sized	CASSSRQGSGNTIYF
TRBV12-3/TRBV12-4	15	TRBJ1-6	medium-sized	CASSLKGGRGSPLHF
TRBV6-1	16	TRBJ2-2	few	CASSLNRVSNTGELFF
TRBV11-1	16	TRBJ2-1	-	CASSPGTSGVVDEQFF
TRBV5-1	15	TRBJ2-7	-	CARSLGTQNLGEQYF
TRBV7-3	15	TRBJ2-5	medium-sized	CASSILPGQGETQYF
TRBV24-1	13	TRBJ2-7	medium-sized	CATSDYRDDEQYF
TRBV12-3/TRBV12-4	17	TRBJ2-2	few	CASSLGLSGRPWGELFF
TRBV20-1	15	TRBJ2-5	-	CSPSSTSASRETQYF
TRBV7-3	14	TRBJ2-2	few	CASSYAGATGELFF
TRBV28	14	TRBJ1-5	-	CASLGTASNQPQHF
TRBV6-1	11	TRBJ2-2	few	CASTNTGELFF